A single sample is the source of the 10 T cell receptor beta chains below, sequenced in a study of T cell repertoires in cytomegalovirus infection. TCRdb redid the calling of the reads with MiXCR, one entry per CDR3 protein. The sample comprises over 200,000 distinct CDR3 sequences, roughly an eighth of which are singletons, and around 9% rests with the top ten. Sequenced sample: PBMCs. The receptors were sampled from a human donor in good health (CMV status not recorded). Some clones in this sample may be carry-over from other donors' samples.

In this sample, this clonotype turned up many times. The J gene is TRBJ2-7, the V gene TRBV7-2; 8 positions agree with TRBD1. V was clipped by 6 bases and J by 5 bases; unmatched bases: 3. CDR3 length: 12 amino acids. CDR1 is SGHTA, CDR2 FQGNSA, per germline. The CDR3 sequence: CASRGQADEQYF. As DNA, the CDR3 is TGTGCCAGCAGGGGACAGGCGGACGAGCAGTACTTC.

The chain combines TRBV28 with TRBJ1-2, with D perhaps matching TRBD1 (5 bases). This CDR3 spans 14 amino acids. Trimming took off 1 base at V and 3 bases at J, with 9 bases between the two ends. The germline V gene has CDR1 MDHEN and CDR2 SYDVKM. The CDR3 nucleotides read TGTGCCAGCAGTTTATCAGGGATCCACTATGGCTACACCTTC. This codes for CASSLSGIHYGYTF.

This clonotype has at least ten counts. The rearrangement joins TRBV7-2 to TRBJ1-5; D not certain. V dropped 2 bases and J dropped 0 bases, with 8 bases sitting between them. This CDR3 region has 15 residues. The germline CDR1 and CDR2 sequences are SGHTA and FQGNSA. The CDR3 bases are TGTGCCAGCAGCTTATCTACCTATAGCAATCAGCCCCAGCATTTT. This sequence encodes CASSLSTYSNQPQHF.

Many counts were recorded for this clonotype. V and J are TRBV20-1 and TRBJ2-3, with a tentative D call TRBD1 (6 bases). Trimming took off 5 bases at V and 6 bases at J, with 21 bases between the two ends. CDR1 is DFQATT, CDR2 SNEGSKA, per germline (reference sequence). There are 15 residues in the CDR3. CDR3 in DNA: TGCAGTGCTCCCGGGGTGACAGGAAAGTGGGATACGCAGTATTTT. This translates into CSAPGVTGKWDTQYF.

This clonotype was seen a handful of times. The chain carries TRBV6-6 and TRBJ2-5, with 7 bases lining up with TRBD1. CDR1 MNHNY and CDR2 SVGAGI come from the germline V gene (reference sequence). This CDR3 contains 11 residues. V lost 5 bases, J lost 8 bases, and 2 bases stayed unmatched. This CDR3 is CASSGDSTQYF. The CDR3 region has the DNA TGTGCCAGCAGTGGGGACAGCACCCAGTACTTC.

This clonotype was seen ten or more times. The V call is TRBV7-9, the J call TRBJ1-1, with 9 bases lining up with TRBD1. The ends lost 1 base at V and 9 bases at J; junction bases unmatched: 12. CDR3 length equals 16 residues. Germline V CDR1 and CDR2: SEHNR, FQNEAQ (reference sequence). CDR3 nucleotides: TGTGCCAGCAGCTTAGGGGTGGGACAGGGCTTGGGTAAAGCTTTCTTT. It translates to CASSLGVGQGLGKAFF.

This clonotype was found many times. This CDR3 reads CASTTLATEAFF. The CDR3 DNA sequence: TGTGCCAGCACCACCCTGGCCACTGAAGCTTTCTTT. The gene calls are TRBV7-2 and TRBJ1-1; D uncertain. The CDR3 runs to 12 residues. V was trimmed by 7 bases and J by 4 bases, leaving 10 bases between them. Germline V gene data show CDR1 as SGHTA and CDR2 as FQGNSA. The variable domain in full, with the rest retrieved from reference TRBV7-2 and TRBJ1-1, is GAGVSQSPSNKVTEKGKDVELRCDPISGHTALYWYRQSLGQGLEFLIYFQGNSAPDKSGLPSDRFSAERTGGSVSTLTIQRTQQEDSAVYLCASTTLATEAFFGQGTRLTVV.

There are a few counts of this clonotype. This may come from a read error, since a much larger clone is one base off. This rearrangement joins TRBV7-3 to TRBJ1-1, with 7 bases identical to TRBD1. With V trimmed by 5 bases and J by 4 bases, 4 bases remained unmatched. The CDR3 sequence is 13 residues long. Germline-derived CDR1 and CDR2 are SGHTA and FQGTGA. Here the CDR3 DNA reads TGTGCCAGCAGCATCGACAGGGCCACTGAAGCTTTCTTT. Translated, it gives CASSIDRATEAFF.

This clonotype was seen at least ten times. This rearrangement joins TRBV7-2 to TRBJ1-2; D uncertain. Germline V lookup: CDR1 SGHTA, CDR2 FQGNSA. Trimming cost V 1 base and J 7 bases, with 13 bases left between them. The CDR3 is made up of 14 amino acids. The CDR3 loop reads CASSLEAREGGYTF. As DNA, the CDR3 is TGTGCCAGCAGCTTAGAAGCCAGAGAGGGTGGCTACACCTTC.

The V and J genes are TRBV4-3 and TRBJ1-3; D is unresolved. Germline V gene data show CDR1 as LGHNA and CDR2 as YSLEER. This CDR3 has 14 residues. Trimming removed 3 bases at V and 6 bases at J, with 12 bases between. CDR3 residues: CASSQSLVENTIYF. As DNA, the CDR3 is TGCGCCAGCAGCCAGTCGCTAGTCGAAAACACCATATATTTT.